This T cell receptor (beta chain) is from a study of blood T cell repertoires in COVID-19. About the study: The United States, Italy and Spain supplied acute and convalescent COVID-19 samples. T cells, B-cell-depleted T cells, or PBMCs provided the cDNA or gDNA that served as material.

Under the authors' procedure: Reference gene primer amplification gave estimated nucleated cell counts. The assay was immunoSEQ multiplex PCR, and TCRdb's table has in-frame clones only and misses some. V, J and clone size derive from that table, while D and trimming were established from the DNA sequence. The sample holds some 120,000 clones, about 70% seen once. Seattle's enrolled individuals joined amid active infection and were then monitored longitudinally. With V trimmed by 1 base and J by 8 bases, 5 bases remained unmatched. The CDR3 spans 13 residues. Germline V lookup: CDR1 SGHAT, CDR2 FQDESV (reference sequence).

The chain has TRBV11-1 and TRBJ2-7; TRBD2 agrees at 7 bases. Sequenced: peripheral blood. The sequence came from an elderly man with COVID-19, enrolled during active disease. CDR3 DNA: TGTGCCAGCAGCTTAGACCGGACTAGTCAGCAGTACTTC. Amino acids: CASSLDRTSQQYF.